What follows are 2 T cell receptor beta chains derived from one specimen sequenced in a study of T-cell reconstitution after alpha-beta-depleted transplantation in children. Unique molecular identifiers were incorporated into the prepared TCRbeta library. TCRdb reprocessed the PCR reads with MiXCR, giving one entry per CDR3 protein. The sample has 200,000 or so distinct CDR3 sequences, about 8.7% seen once; the top ten hold 35% to 45%. The source was PBMCs, mostly from graft donor cells, collected 360 days after TCRalphabeta/CD19-depleted stem cell transplant. The source is a male patient between 2 and 10 years old who had a stem cell transplant for acute myeloid leukemia, so the T cells may come from the graft donor.

This clonotype showed up just a few times. The DNA for the CDR3 is TGTGCCAGCCGAGGAGGGACAAAGGGCTACACCTTC. Its translation: CASRGGTKGYTF. The chain employs TRBV12-3 or TRBV12-4 and TRBJ1-2, with D possibly TRBD1 on 6 matching bases. CDR3 length: 12 amino acids. V shed 8 bases and J shed 8 bases, with 15 bases lying between them.

This clonotype has at least ten counts. V and J are TRBV20-1 and TRBJ2-3; TRBD2 agrees at 11 bases. This CDR3 spans 15 amino acids. With V trimmed by 3 bases and J by 9 bases, 11 bases remained unmatched. The germline gives CDR1 DFQATT, CDR2 SNEGSKA (reference sequence). The CDR3 DNA reads TGCAGTGCTAGGGGGACTAGCGGTTCGGGTGACACGCAGTATTTT. Protein: CSARGTSGSGDTQYF.